This paragraph reports one T cell receptor beta chain. Its antigen is currently unknown. The time point denotes: sample taken at primary tumor resection. TCRs were sequenced from unsorted whole RNA of tumor, nontumor lung or PBMC. Samples were obtained from approximately 76 donors, all untreated early-stage non-small cell lung cancer patients. A unique molecular identifier was attached to every TCR cDNA molecule. One entry per CDR3 protein results from TCRdb running MiXCR on the 5' RACE reads. In the table there are 65,000 to 85,000 distinct CDR3 sequences, approximately 20% of which are singletons. These data originate in a study of spatial heterogeneity in lung cancer. Study in general: For the average unique TCR and UMI combination, more than ten occurrences appeared in raw reads.

The germline CDR1 and CDR2 sequences are SGDLS and YYNGEE. V shed 4 bases, J shed 5 bases, and the junction held 7 bases outside the gene matches. The CDR3 covers 15 residues. Study results and limitations: Expanded tumor TCRs that were ubiquitous appeared in blood more at resection than follow-up.

The receptor's source is a male donor with early-stage non-small cell lung cancer. The sequenced sample was PBMCs, obtained at surgery. The chain couples TRBV9 to TRBJ2-5, with 11 bases that match TRBD1. Here the CDR3 DNA reads TGTGCCAGCAGCCCTCGGACAGGGGGCTGGGAGACCCAGTACTTC. Translated, it gives CASSPRTGGWETQYF.